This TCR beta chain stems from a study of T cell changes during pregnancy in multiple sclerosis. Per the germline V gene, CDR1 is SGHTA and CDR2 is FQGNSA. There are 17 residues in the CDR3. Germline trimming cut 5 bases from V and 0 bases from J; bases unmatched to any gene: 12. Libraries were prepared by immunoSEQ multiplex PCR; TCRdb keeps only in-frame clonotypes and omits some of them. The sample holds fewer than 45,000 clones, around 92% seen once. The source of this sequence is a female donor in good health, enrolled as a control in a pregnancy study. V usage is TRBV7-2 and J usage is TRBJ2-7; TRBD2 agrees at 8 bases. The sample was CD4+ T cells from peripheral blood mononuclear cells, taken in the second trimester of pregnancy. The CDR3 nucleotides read TGTGCCAGCAGCCCGGGGGGGTTCCAGCGGAGCTCCTACGAGCAGTACTTC. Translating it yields CASSPGGFQRSSYEQYF.